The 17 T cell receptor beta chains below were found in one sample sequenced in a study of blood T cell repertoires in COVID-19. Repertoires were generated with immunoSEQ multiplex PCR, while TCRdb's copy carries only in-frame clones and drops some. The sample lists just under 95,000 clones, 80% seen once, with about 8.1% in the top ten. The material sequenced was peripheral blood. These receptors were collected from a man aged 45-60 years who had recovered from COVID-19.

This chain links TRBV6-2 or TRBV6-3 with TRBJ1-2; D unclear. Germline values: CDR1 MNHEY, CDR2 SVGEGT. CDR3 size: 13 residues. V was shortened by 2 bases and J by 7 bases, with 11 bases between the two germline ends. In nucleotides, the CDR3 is TGTGCCAGCAGTTACCTGACGGGAAGTGGCTACACCTTC. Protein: CASSYLTGSGYTF.

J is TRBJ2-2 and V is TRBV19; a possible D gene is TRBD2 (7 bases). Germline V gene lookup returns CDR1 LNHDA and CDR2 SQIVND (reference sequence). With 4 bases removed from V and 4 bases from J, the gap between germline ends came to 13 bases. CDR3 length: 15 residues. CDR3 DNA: TGTGCCAGTAGTAGGGGGGGCGGTTTCACCGGGGAGCTGTTTTTT. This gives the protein CASSRGGGFTGELFF.

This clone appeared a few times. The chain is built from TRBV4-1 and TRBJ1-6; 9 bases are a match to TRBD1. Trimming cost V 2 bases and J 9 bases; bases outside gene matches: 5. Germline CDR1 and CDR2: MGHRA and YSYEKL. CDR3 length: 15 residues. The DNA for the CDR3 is TGCGCCAGCAGCCAACGGGACAGGGAGACTTCACCCCTCCACTTT. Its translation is CASSQRDRETSPLHF.

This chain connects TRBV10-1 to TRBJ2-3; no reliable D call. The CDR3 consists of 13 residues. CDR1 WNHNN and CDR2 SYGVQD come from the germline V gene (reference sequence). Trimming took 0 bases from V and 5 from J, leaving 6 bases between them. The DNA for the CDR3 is TGCGCCAGCAGTGAGTCTGGCGGAGATACGCAGTATTTT. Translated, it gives CASSESGGDTQYF.

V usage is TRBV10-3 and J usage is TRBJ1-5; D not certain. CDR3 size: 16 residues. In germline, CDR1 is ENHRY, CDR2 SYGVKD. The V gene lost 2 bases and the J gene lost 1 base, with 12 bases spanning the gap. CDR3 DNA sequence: TGTGCCATCAGTGAGATGGCGGGGATGAGCAATCAGCCCCAGCATTTT. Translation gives CAISEMAGMSNQPQHF.

CDR3 protein: CASSAGQGKYGYTF. Here the CDR3 DNA reads TGTGCCTCCTCCGCCGGACAGGGCAAGTATGGCTACACCTTC. This sequence joins TRBV27 and TRBJ1-2, with 8 bases identical to TRBD1. V gave up 11 bases and J gave up 5 bases; unmatched junction bases: 13. CDR3 size: 14 residues. The germline V gene has CDR1 MNHEY and CDR2 SMNVEV (reference sequence).

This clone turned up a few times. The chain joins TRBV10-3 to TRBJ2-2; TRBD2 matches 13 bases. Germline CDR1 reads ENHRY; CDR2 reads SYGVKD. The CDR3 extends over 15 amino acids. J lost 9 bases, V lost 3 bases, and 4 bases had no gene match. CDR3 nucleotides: TGTGCCATCAGTGACGGGACTAGCGGGGCTAGGGAGCTGTTTTTT. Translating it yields CAISDGTSGARELFF.

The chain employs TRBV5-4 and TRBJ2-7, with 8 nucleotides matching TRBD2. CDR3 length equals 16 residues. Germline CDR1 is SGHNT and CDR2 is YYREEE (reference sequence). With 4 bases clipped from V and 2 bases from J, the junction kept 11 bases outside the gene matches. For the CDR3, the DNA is TGTGCCAGCAGCCCGGCCATTGGCGGGGGGACCTACGAGCAGTACTTC. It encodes CASSPAIGGGTYEQYF.

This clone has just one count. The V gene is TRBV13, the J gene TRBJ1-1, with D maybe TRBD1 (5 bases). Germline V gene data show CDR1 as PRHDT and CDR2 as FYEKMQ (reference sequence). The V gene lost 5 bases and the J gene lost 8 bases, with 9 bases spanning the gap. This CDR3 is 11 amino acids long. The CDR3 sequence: CASSRRQEAFF. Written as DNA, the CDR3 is TGTGCCAGCAGCCGACGACAGGAAGCTTTCTTT.

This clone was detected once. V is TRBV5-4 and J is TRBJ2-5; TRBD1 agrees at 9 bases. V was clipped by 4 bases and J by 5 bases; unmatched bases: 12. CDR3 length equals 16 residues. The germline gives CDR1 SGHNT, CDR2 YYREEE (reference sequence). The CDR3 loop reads CASSRFRDRVEETQYF. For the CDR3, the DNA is TGTGCCAGCAGCCGCTTCCGGGACAGGGTTGAGGAGACCCAGTACTTC. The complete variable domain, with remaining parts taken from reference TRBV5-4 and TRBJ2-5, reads ETGVTQSPTHLIKTRGQQVTLRCSSQSGHNTVSWYQQALGQGPQFIFQYYREEENGRGNFPPRFSGLQFPNYSSELNVNALELDDSALYLCASSRFRDRVEETQYFGPGTRLLVL.

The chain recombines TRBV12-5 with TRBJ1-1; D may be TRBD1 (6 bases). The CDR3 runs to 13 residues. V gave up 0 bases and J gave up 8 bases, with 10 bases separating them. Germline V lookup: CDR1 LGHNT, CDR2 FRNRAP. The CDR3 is CASGLVPGTEAFF. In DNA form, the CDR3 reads TGTGCTAGTGGTTTGGTGCCCGGGACAGAAGCTTTCTTT.

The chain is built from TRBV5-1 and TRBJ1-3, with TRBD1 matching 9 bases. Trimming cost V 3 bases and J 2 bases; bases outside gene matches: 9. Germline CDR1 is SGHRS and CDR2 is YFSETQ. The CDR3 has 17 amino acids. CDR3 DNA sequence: TGCGCCAGCAGCTCCCAGACAGGGGGTTTAGCTGGAAACACCATATATTTT. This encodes CASSSQTGGLAGNTIYF.

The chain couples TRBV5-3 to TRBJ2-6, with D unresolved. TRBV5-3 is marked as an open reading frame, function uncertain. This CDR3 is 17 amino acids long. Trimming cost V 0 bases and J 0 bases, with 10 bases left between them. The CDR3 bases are TGTGCCAGAAGCTTGGAGTGCAGATTCTCTGGGGCCAACGTCCTGACTTTC. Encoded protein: CARSLECRFSGANVLTF.

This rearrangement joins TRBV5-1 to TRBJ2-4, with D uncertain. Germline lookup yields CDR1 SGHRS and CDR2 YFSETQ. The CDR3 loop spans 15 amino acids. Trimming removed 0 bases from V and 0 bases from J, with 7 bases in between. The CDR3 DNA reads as TGCGCCAGCAGCTTGGGGGCCCCAGCCAAAAACATTCAGTACTTC. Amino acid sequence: CASSLGAPAKNIQYF.

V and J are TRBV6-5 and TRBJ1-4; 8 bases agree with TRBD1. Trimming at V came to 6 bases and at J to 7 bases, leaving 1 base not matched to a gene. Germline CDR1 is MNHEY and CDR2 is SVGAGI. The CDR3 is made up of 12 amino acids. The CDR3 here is CASRTGAEKLFF. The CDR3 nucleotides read TGTGCCAGCAGGACAGGGGCTGAAAAACTGTTTTTT.

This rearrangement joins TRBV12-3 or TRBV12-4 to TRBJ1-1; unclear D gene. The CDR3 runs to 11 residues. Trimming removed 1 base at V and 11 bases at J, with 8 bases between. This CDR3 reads CASSLGSGAFF. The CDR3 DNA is TGTGCCAGCAGTTTAGGCTCAGGTGCTTTCTTT.

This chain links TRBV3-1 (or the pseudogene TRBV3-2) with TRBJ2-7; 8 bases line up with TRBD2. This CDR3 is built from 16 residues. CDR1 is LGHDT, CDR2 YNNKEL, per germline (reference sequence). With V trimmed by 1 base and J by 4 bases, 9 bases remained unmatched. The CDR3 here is CASSQGSGNHLYEQYF. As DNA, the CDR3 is TGTGCCAGCAGCCAAGGTAGCGGGAACCACCTTTACGAGCAGTACTTC.